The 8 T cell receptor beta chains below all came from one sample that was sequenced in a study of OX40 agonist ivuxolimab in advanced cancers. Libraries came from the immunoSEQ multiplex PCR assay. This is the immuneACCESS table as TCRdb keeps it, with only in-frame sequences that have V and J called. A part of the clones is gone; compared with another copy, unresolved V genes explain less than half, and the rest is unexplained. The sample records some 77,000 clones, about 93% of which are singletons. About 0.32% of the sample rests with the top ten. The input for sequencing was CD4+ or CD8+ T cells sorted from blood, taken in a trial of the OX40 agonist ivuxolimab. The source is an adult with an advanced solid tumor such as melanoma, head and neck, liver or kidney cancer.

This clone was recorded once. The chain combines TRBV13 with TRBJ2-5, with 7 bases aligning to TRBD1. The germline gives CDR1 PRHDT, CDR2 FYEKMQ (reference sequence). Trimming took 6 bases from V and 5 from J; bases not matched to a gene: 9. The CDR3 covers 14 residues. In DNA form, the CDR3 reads TGTGCCAGCAGACCGACAGGGCCCCCGGAGACCCAGTACTTC. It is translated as CASRPTGPPETQYF.

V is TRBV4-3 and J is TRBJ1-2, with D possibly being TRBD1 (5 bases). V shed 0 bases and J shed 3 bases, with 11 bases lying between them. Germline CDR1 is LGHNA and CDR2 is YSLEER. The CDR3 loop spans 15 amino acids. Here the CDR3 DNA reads TGCGCCAGCAGCCAAGAGCGAGGAGGGGACTATGGCTACACCTTC. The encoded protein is CASSQERGGDYGYTF.

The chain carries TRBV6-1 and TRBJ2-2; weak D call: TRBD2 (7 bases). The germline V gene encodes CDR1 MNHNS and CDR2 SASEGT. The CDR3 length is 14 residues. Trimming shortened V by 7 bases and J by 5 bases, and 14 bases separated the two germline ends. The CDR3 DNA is TGTGCCAGCACTGGAGGGGGGGGAACCGGGGAGCTGTTTTTT. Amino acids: CASTGGGGTGELFF.

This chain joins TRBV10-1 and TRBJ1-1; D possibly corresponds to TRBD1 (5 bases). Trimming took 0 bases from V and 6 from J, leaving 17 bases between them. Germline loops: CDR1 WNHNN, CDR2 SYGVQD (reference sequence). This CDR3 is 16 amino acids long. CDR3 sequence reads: CASSESWPGERAEAFF. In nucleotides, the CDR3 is TGCGCCAGCAGTGAGTCGTGGCCGGGGGAGCGGGCTGAAGCTTTCTTT.

The chain's CDR3 is CASSGAGDYQPQHF. The CDR3 bases are TGTGCCAGCAGCGGGGCCGGGGACTATCAGCCCCAGCATTTT. This chain connects TRBV7-2 to TRBJ1-5; D perhaps matches TRBD1 (5 bases). Trimming removed 5 bases from V and 5 bases from J, with 13 bases in between. The CDR3 is 14 residues long. Germline lookup yields CDR1 SGHTA and CDR2 FQGNSA.

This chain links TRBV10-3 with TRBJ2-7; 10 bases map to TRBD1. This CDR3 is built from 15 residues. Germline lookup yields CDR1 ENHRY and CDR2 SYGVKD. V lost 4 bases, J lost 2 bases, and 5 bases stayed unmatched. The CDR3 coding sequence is TGTGCCATCAGTGGGGGACAGGGGAGGGCCTACGAGCAGTACTTC. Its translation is CAISGGQGRAYEQYF.

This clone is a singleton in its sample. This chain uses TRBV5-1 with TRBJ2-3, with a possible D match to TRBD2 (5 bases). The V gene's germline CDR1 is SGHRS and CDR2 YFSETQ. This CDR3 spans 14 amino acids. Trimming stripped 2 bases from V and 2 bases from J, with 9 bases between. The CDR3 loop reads CASSLLGPTDTQYF. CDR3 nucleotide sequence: TGCGCCAGCAGCTTACTAGGGCCCACAGATACGCAGTATTTT.

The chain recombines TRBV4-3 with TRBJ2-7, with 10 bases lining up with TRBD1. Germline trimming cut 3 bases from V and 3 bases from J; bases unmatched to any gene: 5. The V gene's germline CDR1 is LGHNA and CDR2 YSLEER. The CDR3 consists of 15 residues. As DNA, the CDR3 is TGCGCCAGCAGCCAGCCGGGACAGGGGCGCTACGAGCAGTACTTC. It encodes CASSQPGQGRYEQYF.